This TCR beta chain was sequenced for a study of T cells in localized non-small cell lung cancer. Concerning this clone itself: Its specificity is not known.

Whole-study results and caveats: In adjacent lung, a median about 50 of the top 100 tumor clones were found. Since sequencing was restricted to only one region of the tumor, intratumor heterogeneity remains a possibility. Exceeding tumor, uninvolved adjacent lung had the highest T cell clonality.

Between the trimmed V and J ends, which lost 5 bases and 5 bases, there was a span of 19 bases. This CDR3 spans 15 amino acids. Germline CDR1 reads SGDLS; CDR2 reads YYNGEE. Clones were sequenced by immunoSEQ multiplex PCR, and TCRdb holds only the in-frame ones, with some missing. The sample has about 91,000 clones; 80% to 90% are singletons. J is TRBJ2-5 and V is TRBV9; D tentatively fits TRBD1 or TRBD2 (5 bases each). The clonotype originates from a man aged 35 to 69 with stage I squamous cell lung carcinoma. Here the sequenced sample was peripheral blood, taken before any cancer treatment. The CDR3 loop is CASSFTGTRAETQYF. The CDR3 DNA follows: TGTGCCAGCAGTTTCACCGGGACCCGAGCGGAGACCCAGTACTTC.